This TCR beta chain was captured in a study of T cell repertoires in cytomegalovirus infection. One entry per CDR3 protein, called by TCRdb with MiXCR from the reads. The data hold fewer than 850,000 distinct CDR3 sequences, with approximately 32% observed a single time. Concerning this clonotype: The antigen remains unidentified.

Trimming stripped 0 bases from V and 0 bases from J, with 11 bases between. Germline assignment: CDR1 MNHNY and CDR2 SVGAGI (reference sequence). The CDR3 covers 17 residues. This receptor was identified in a human donor in good health (CMV status not recorded). Some clones in this sample may be carry-over from other donors' samples. The sample in question was cultured CD8+ T cells from PBMCs, obtained from culture after CMV antigen stimulation. The chain joins TRBV6-6 to TRBJ1-4; D gene unclear. The CDR3 here is CASSYSDPGTTNEKLFF. Written as DNA, the CDR3 is TGTGCCAGCAGTTACTCCGATCCTGGGACAACTAATGAAAAACTGTTTTTT.